A single sample gave rise to the 11 T cell receptor beta chains below, sequenced in a study of OX40 agonist ivuxolimab in advanced cancers. Sequencing was performed with immunoSEQ multiplex PCR; in TCRdb, only in-frame clones are kept and a portion is missing. This sample has 26,000 or so clones; about four fifths occur once, and the top ten carry about a quarter. Source: CD4+ or CD8+ T cells sorted from blood, taken in a trial of the OX40 agonist ivuxolimab. Receptors originate from an adult with an advanced solid tumor such as melanoma, head and neck, liver or kidney cancer.

The chain is built from TRBV6-1 and TRBJ2-7, with D uncertain. This CDR3 contains 13 residues. The V gene lost 3 bases and the J gene lost 2 bases, with 8 bases spanning the gap. Germline-derived CDR1 and CDR2 are MNHNS and SASEGT. CDR3 region: CASSESTTYEQYF. In nucleotides, the CDR3 is TGTGCCAGCAGTGAGAGCACGACCTACGAGCAGTACTTC.

This clone counts as medium-sized (0.01 to 0.1%). The chain employs TRBV9 and TRBJ2-7, with D perhaps being TRBD1 or TRBD2 (5 bases each). Germline-derived CDR1 and CDR2 are SGDLS and YYNGEE. V lost 3 bases to trimming and J lost 6 bases, with 16 bases between them. The CDR3 runs to 14 residues. CDR3 bases: TGTGCCAGCAGCGCCCAAGATCTTGGGGGCGAGCAGTACTTC. It specifies CASSAQDLGGEQYF.

The CDR3 coding sequence is TGTGCCAGCAGCGGAGGCCCTGACAGCAACACTGAAGCTTTCTTT. Translating gives CASSGGPDSNTEAFF. The V and J genes are TRBV5-6 and TRBJ1-1; possibly TRBD1 for D (5 bases). V lost 4 bases and J lost 2, with 15 bases in between. The CDR3 loop spans 15 amino acids. Germline V gene lookup returns CDR1 SGHDT and CDR2 YYEEEE.

The chain has TRBV21-1 and TRBJ2-7; the D call TRBD2 from the table was never checked on the DNA. TRBV21-1 is a recognized pseudogene. The CDR3 runs 15 residues. The DNA for the CDR3 is TGTGCCAGCAGCGTAGCGGGAGGCCCGGGGTACGAGCAGTACTTC. This translates into CASSVAGGPGYEQYF.

About this clone: This CDR3 is also generated by other DNA sequences in the sample. This chain connects TRBV4-1 to TRBJ2-3, with TRBD2 identical over 12 bases. The V and J ends lost 6 bases and 4 bases, in that order; junction bases with no gene match: 5. The CDR3 loop spans 15 amino acids. The germline gives CDR1 MGHRA, CDR2 YSYEKL. The DNA of the CDR3 is TGCGCCAGCAGGCGGACTAGCGGGACGTCAGATACGCAGTATTTT. Encoded protein: CASRRTSGTSDTQYF.

In nucleotides, the CDR3 is TGTGCCAGCAGGTCTACTGGGAACCACAATGAGCAGTTCTTC. Translation: CASRSTGNHNEQFF. V gene TRBV6-5 combines with J gene TRBJ2-1; D unclear. Germline V gene data show CDR1 as MNHEY and CDR2 as SVGAGI. V was pared by 6 bases and J by 5 bases, with 14 bases between. The CDR3 is 14 residues long.

The rearrangement links TRBV6-5 to TRBJ1-6; 7 nucleotides line up with TRBD1. The junction had 10 bases not matched to a gene; V was cut back by 8 bases and J by 9 bases. CDR1 and CDR2 (germline): MNHEY, SVGAGI. The CDR3 sequence is 14 residues long. CDR3 bases: TGTGCCAGCGCCCCCGGACAGGTCTCTTCACCCCTCCACTTT. Its translation is CASAPGQVSSPLHF.

This chain connects TRBV20-1 to TRBJ2-1, with D maybe TRBD1 (5 bases). V was cut by 6 bases and J by 7 bases, with 7 bases left in between. The germline CDR1 and CDR2 sequences are DFQATT and SNEGSKA (reference sequence). The CDR3 sequence is 10 residues long. CDR3 region: CSAGVNEQFF. Here the CDR3 DNA reads TGCAGTGCAGGGGTAAATGAGCAGTTCTTC.

The V call is TRBV7-6, the J call TRBJ2-3; 8 nucleotides agree with TRBD1. The V segment lost 6 bases and the J segment 4 bases; nucleotides outside the gene matches: 9. This CDR3 is 15 amino acids long. Germline values: CDR1 SGHVS, CDR2 FNYEAQ. CDR3 sequence: CASRQNRGSADTQYF. The CDR3 region has the DNA TGTGCCAGCAGGCAGAACAGGGGGTCTGCAGATACGCAGTATTTT. Based on the CDR3 plus reference TRBV7-6 and TRBJ2-3, the full variable domain is GAGVSQSPRYKVTKRGQDVALRCDPISGHVSLYWYRQALGQGPEFLTYFNYEAQQDKSGLPNDRFSAERPEGSISTLTIQRTEQRDSAMYRCASRQNRGSADTQYFGPGTRLTVL.

The chain uses TRBV5-6 and TRBJ2-5; 7 bases align to TRBD1. The CDR3 extends over 17 amino acids. V lost 2 bases, J lost 3 bases, and 13 bases stayed unmatched. Germline V gene lookup returns CDR1 SGHDT and CDR2 YYEEEE. This chain's CDR3 is CASSFRQGPRREETQYF. The CDR3 bases are TGTGCCAGCAGCTTTCGACAGGGTCCCCGTAGGGAAGAGACCCAGTACTTC.

This clone qualifies as medium-sized. The chain is built from TRBV6-1 and TRBJ1-1, with D tentatively TRBD1 (5 bases). CDR1 is MNHNS, CDR2 SASEGT, per germline. The V and J ends lost 8 bases and 4 bases respectively, with 20 bases between them. The CDR3 is 15 residues long. CDR3 loop: CASSRFTGRSTEAFF. CDR3 DNA sequence: TGTGCCAGCTCTCGCTTCACGGGACGGAGCACTGAAGCTTTCTTT.